Listed below are T cell receptor beta chains from one sample, sequenced in a study of T cells in Graves' hyperthyroidism and ophthalmopathy. TCRdb reprocessed the multiplex PCR reads with MiXCR, giving one entry per CDR3 protein. In the table there are approximately 710,000 distinct CDR3 sequences, roughly 17% of which are singletons. Sequencing was done on a sample of blood. These receptors originate from a man aged 50 or older with Graves' hyperthyroidism. Both conserved end residues are part of each CDR3. D genes are given only for firm matches. Clone size appears in some rows only: once, few, many, or a class for an expanded clone.

J: TRBJ2-7
V: TRBV9
D: .
size: .
DNA: TGTGCCAGCAGCGTAGTCTACCGGGGGGAGCAGTACTTC
CDR3: CASSVVYRGEQYF

J: TRBJ1-1
V: TRBV5-1
D: TRBD1
size: few
DNA: TGCGCCAGCAGCATTCAGGGGGAGAACACTGAAGCTTTCTTT
CDR3: CASSIQGENTEAFF

J: TRBJ1-5
V: TRBV12-3/TRBV12-4
D: .
size: few
DNA: TGTGCCAGCACCGATACTATCCGGGGGGTAGGCAATCAGCCCCAGCATTTT
CDR3: CASTDTIRGVGNQPQHF

J: TRBJ1-2
V: TRBV3-1
D: TRBD1
size: few
DNA: TGTGCCAGCAGCCAGGAACAGGGGGCGAGTGGCTACACCTTC
CDR3: CASSQEQGASGYTF

J: TRBJ2-2
V: TRBV13
D: TRBD1
size: .
DNA: TGTGCCAGCACTGAGGGGGCTTTCGGGGAGCTGTTTTTT
CDR3: CASTEGAFGELFF

J: TRBJ2-1
V: TRBV6-5
D: .
size: many
DNA: TGTGCCAGCAGTTACTCGGACGGCTACAATGAGCAGTTCTTC
CDR3: CASSYSDGYNEQFF

J: TRBJ1-1
V: TRBV12-3/TRBV12-4
D: .
size: many
DNA: TGTGCCAGCAGTTTTGCGGGGGTTAGGACTGAAGCTTTCTTT
CDR3: CASSFAGVRTEAFF

J: TRBJ1-5
V: TRBV24-1
D: .
size: many
DNA: TGTGCCACCAGGGCCAGTGGAGATCAGCCCCAGCATTTT
CDR3: CATRASGDQPQHF

J: TRBJ2-7
V: TRBV5-6
D: TRBD2
size: few
DNA: TGTGCCAGCAGCGCCGGACAGGGACTAGCGGGGACCTACGAGCAGTACTTC
CDR3: CASSAGQGLAGTYEQYF

J: TRBJ1-1
V: TRBV6-1
D: .
size: many
DNA: TGTGCCAGCAAGCTCGGGGGCATGAACACTGAAGCTTTCTTT
CDR3: CASKLGGMNTEAFF

J: TRBJ1-1
V: TRBV12-3/TRBV12-4
D: .
size: many
DNA: TGTGCCAGCAGGGAACAGCGGAACACTGAAGCTTTCTTT
CDR3: CASREQRNTEAFF

J: TRBJ2-1
V: TRBV24-1
D: .
size: few
DNA: TGTGCCACCAGTGATTTTGACCCCTCAATCTACGTTCCTGAGCAGTTCTTC
CDR3: CATSDFDPSIYVPEQFF

J: TRBJ2-3
V: TRBV20-1
D: .
size: many
DNA: TGCAGTGCTTCCGAGGGGAGCACAGATACGCAGTATTTT
CDR3: CSASEGSTDTQYF

J: TRBJ2-5
V: TRBV6-2/TRBV6-3
D: .
size: many
DNA: TGTGCCAGCAGTGACGTGGTGGAGACCCAGTACTTC
CDR3: CASSDVVETQYF

J: TRBJ2-7
V: TRBV6-1
D: TRBD2
size: many
DNA: TGTGCCAGCAGACAACCTGAGGTTGGGACTAGGTGGTACGAGCAGTACTTC
CDR3: CASRQPEVGTRWYEQYF

J: TRBJ1-2
V: TRBV28
D: TRBD1
size: .
DNA: TGTGCCAGCAGTTTTTTTCAGGGGGCCAATGGCTACACCTTC
CDR3: CASSFFQGANGYTF

J: TRBJ2-1
V: TRBV28
D: .
size: .
DNA: TGTGCCAGCAGTTTAGGGCAGGATAGAGTGGATGAGCAGTTCTTC
CDR3: CASSLGQDRVDEQFF

J: TRBJ1-2
V: TRBV28
D: .
size: few
DNA: TGTGCCAGCAGTTTGAACGAGTACTATGGCTACACCTTC
CDR3: CASSLNEYYGYTF

J: TRBJ2-1
V: TRBV29-1
D: .
size: .
DNA: TGCAGCGTTGTTTTACGGCTAGCACAATACAATGAGCAGTTCTTC
CDR3: CSVVLRLAQYNEQFF

J: TRBJ1-5
V: TRBV30
D: TRBD1
size: many
DNA: TGTGCCTGGAGCGGTGGGACAGGTAATCAGCCCCAGCATTTT
CDR3: CAWSGGTGNQPQHF

J: TRBJ2-1
V: TRBV30
D: TRBD2
size: many
DNA: TGTGCCTGGAGTTCGGTTACTAGCGGGATTAGAGGCAATGAGCAGTTCTTC
CDR3: CAWSSVTSGIRGNEQFF

J: TRBJ2-1
V: TRBV28
D: TRBD2
size: many
DNA: TGTGCCAGCAGTTCCAACGGGAGAGCGGGAACCATAAATGAGCAGTTCTTC
CDR3: CASSSNGRAGTINEQFF

J: TRBJ2-2
V: TRBV6-1
D: .
size: .
DNA: TGTGCCAGCAGCCGGACGGGAGCGAACACCGGGGAGCTGTTTTTT
CDR3: CASSRTGANTGELFF

J: TRBJ2-7
V: TRBV5-1
D: .
size: few
DNA: TGCGCCAGCAGCCCGGGGGACTTAAGCTCCTACGAGCAGTACTTC
CDR3: CASSPGDLSSYEQYF

J: TRBJ2-1
V: TRBV29-1
D: TRBD2
size: .
DNA: TGCAGCGTTGAGGGACTAGCGGGTCCCAATGAGCAGTTCTTC
CDR3: CSVEGLAGPNEQFF

J: TRBJ2-3
V: TRBV28
D: .
size: many
DNA: TGTGCCAGCAGTTCGGACTACCGAAAGGCAGATACGCAGTATTTT
CDR3: CASSSDYRKADTQYF

J: TRBJ2-1
V: TRBV20-1
D: .
size: .
DNA: TGCAGTGCCCCGACAGTCTCCTACAATGAGCAGTTCTTC
CDR3: CSAPTVSYNEQFF

J: TRBJ2-1
V: TRBV14
D: TRBD1
size: many
DNA: TGTGCCAGCAGACGGACAGGGGCTGCTGAGCAGTTCTTC
CDR3: CASRRTGAAEQFF

J: TRBJ1-5
V: TRBV28
D: .
size: many
DNA: TGTGCCAGCAGTTTACGAGATAGCAATCAGCCCCAGCATTTT
CDR3: CASSLRDSNQPQHF

J: TRBJ2-3
V: TRBV20-1
D: .
size: few
DNA: TGCAGTGCTAGAGATGACCAGCGGACAGATACGCAGTATTTT
CDR3: CSARDDQRTDTQYF

J: TRBJ2-1
V: TRBV9
D: .
size: .
DNA: TGTGCCAGCAGCGTAGGAGTACTAAGCTCCTACAATGAGCAGTTCTTC
CDR3: CASSVGVLSSYNEQFF

J: TRBJ2-7
V: TRBV6-1
D: TRBD2
size: many
DNA: TGTGCCAGCAGCCACCAGACTAGCGGGAGTCGATACGAGCAGTACTTC
CDR3: CASSHQTSGSRYEQYF

J: TRBJ1-3
V: TRBV5-1
D: .
size: many
DNA: TGTGCCAGCAGCCGCGGACAGGGAAACACCATATATTTT
CDR3: CASSRGQGNTIYF

J: TRBJ2-7
V: TRBV5-5
D: .
size: few
DNA: TGTGCCAGCAGCTTCCAGGGGCTAACCTACGAGCAGTACTTC
CDR3: CASSFQGLTYEQYF

J: TRBJ1-2
V: TRBV10-3
D: .
size: .
DNA: TGTGCCATCAGTGAGTCCCCGGGGGGTTATGGCTACACCTTC
CDR3: CAISESPGGYGYTF

J: TRBJ2-1
V: TRBV28
D: .
size: .
DNA: TGTGCCAGCAGTTTTTTTGAAGGGGCCGTGAGCTCCTACAATGAGCAGTTCTTC
CDR3: CASSFFEGAVSSYNEQFF

J: TRBJ2-1
V: TRBV24-1
D: TRBD2
size: .
DNA: TGTGCCACCAGTGACCTTGGGGGGAGCGGGAGAACTCACAATGAGCAGTTCTTC
CDR3: CATSDLGGSGRTHNEQFF

J: TRBJ2-3
V: TRBV27
D: TRBD1
size: many
DNA: TGTGCCAGCAGTTTATACGGACAGGGATCAGATACGCAGTATTTT
CDR3: CASSLYGQGSDTQYF

J: TRBJ1-1
V: TRBV20-1
D: .
size: many
DNA: TGCAGTGCTAGGGGCAGGGGACGCACTGAAGCTTTCTTT
CDR3: CSARGRGRTEAFF

J: TRBJ2-2
V: TRBV6-8
D: TRBD1
size: many
DNA: TGTGCCAGCAGTTACTCGAAGGACAGGCACACCGGGGAGCTGTTTTTT
CDR3: CASSYSKDRHTGELFF

J: TRBJ2-2
V: TRBV14
D: TRBD2
size: few
DNA: TGTGCCAGCAGCCAAGTTCTAGCGGATCGCACCGGGGAGCTGTTTTTT
CDR3: CASSQVLADRTGELFF

J: TRBJ2-5
V: TRBV2
D: .
size: few
DNA: TGTGCCAGCAGTCCACTCTCGGGTTTAGGAGAGACCCAGTACTTC
CDR3: CASSPLSGLGETQYF

J: TRBJ1-1
V: TRBV29-1
D: .
size: .
DNA: TGCAGCGTGGGGAGTAGCTTGAACACTGAAGCTTTCTTT
CDR3: CSVGSSLNTEAFF

J: TRBJ1-1
V: TRBV18
D: .
size: .
DNA: TGTGCCAGCTCACCACCGGGGGAGCTAGCCACTGAAGCTTTCTTT
CDR3: CASSPPGELATEAFF

J: TRBJ2-2
V: TRBV29-1
D: .
size: .
DNA: TGCAGCGTTGGAGGGGACGCCGGGGAGCTGTTTTTT
CDR3: CSVGGDAGELFF

J: TRBJ2-3
V: TRBV29-1
D: TRBD2
size: .
DNA: TGCAGCGTTTCCTTCTCTAGCGGAAACACAGATACGCAGTATTTT
CDR3: CSVSFSSGNTDTQYF

J: TRBJ2-1
V: TRBV19
D: .
size: few
DNA: TGTGCCAGTAGTATTTTCAGATCGGGGTACAATGAGCAGTTCTTC
CDR3: CASSIFRSGYNEQFF

J: TRBJ2-1
V: TRBV30
D: .
size: few
DNA: TGTGCCTGGAGTGTACGGGAAGGGGCCTACAATGAGCAGTTCTTC
CDR3: CAWSVREGAYNEQFF

J: TRBJ1-3
V: TRBV28
D: TRBD1
size: few
DNA: TGTGCCAGCAGCCAGGGACAGGGGGCGAAAACTGGAAACACCATATATTTT
CDR3: CASSQGQGAKTGNTIYF

J: TRBJ2-1
V: TRBV6-5
D: TRBD2
size: few
DNA: TGTGCCAGCAGTTCTAGCGGGAGAACGTACAATGAGCAGTTCTTC
CDR3: CASSSSGRTYNEQFF

J: TRBJ2-3
V: TRBV28
D: .
size: .
DNA: TGTGCCAGCACCGGTGTCGGAGATTCGGGGGATACGCAGTATTTT
CDR3: CASTGVGDSGDTQYF

J: TRBJ2-7
V: TRBV28
D: TRBD1
size: many
DNA: TGTGCCAGCAGGTCGGGACAGGACTACGAGCAGTACTTC
CDR3: CASRSGQDYEQYF

J: TRBJ2-1
V: TRBV9
D: TRBD2
size: many
DNA: TGTGCCAGCAGCGGGACTAGCGGGATAAAAAATGAGCAGTTCTTC
CDR3: CASSGTSGIKNEQFF

J: TRBJ2-2
V: TRBV20-1
D: .
size: many
DNA: TGCAGTGCCGTATCAAGTAACACCGGGGAGCTGTTTTTT
CDR3: CSAVSSNTGELFF

J: TRBJ1-1
V: TRBV2
D: TRBD1
size: many
DNA: TGTGCCAGCAGGGTCGAACAGGGGGTGAACACTGAAGCTTTCTTT
CDR3: CASRVEQGVNTEAFF